This TCR beta chain was sequenced for a study of CD8+ T cells in alopecia areata listed by TCRdb under 2018. In terms of the full investigation: Treated patients were enrolled in an open-label pilot trial of oral tofacitinib at 5 to 10 mg twice daily for moderate-to-severe alopecia areata. Patients received tofacitinib for 6 to 18 months and were then followed off drug for 6 months to check for delayed response and recurrence. Disease severity in treated patients was measured with the SALT score, which quantifies the percentage of affected scalp surface area. The study used high-throughput TCRbeta sequencing to examine T cell clonal expansion in alopecia areata, in both the C3H/HeJ mouse model and human patients. In humans, TCRbeta sequencing was performed on scalp tissue and on sorted CD4+ and CD8+ peripheral blood T cells from healthy controls and from patients with patchy or totalis/universalis alopecia areata. Biopsies were taken from tofacitinib-treated patients at baseline and again at 4 and 24 weeks into treatment, and several of those patients also had a later scalp biopsy. Scalp clonality was compared across normal scalp (n=4), patchy alopecia areata scalp (n=8), and alopecia totalis/universalis scalp (n=8). RNA came from the PAXgene miRNA kit for fixed scalp, the miRNeasy kit for PBMCs, and the RNeasy kit for mouse skin. Amplification of TCRbeta CDR3 regions was done by immunoSEQ multiplex PCR using 35 Vbeta forward primers and 13 Jbeta reverse primers.

Study-wide findings and limitations: Compared with normal scalp, lesional scalp, particularly in alopecia totalis/universalis, had higher clonality and more expanded CD8+ clones, which suggests antigenic drive. Many expanded lesional clones persisted in scalp and blood during tofacitinib treatment, which may partly explain relapse after stopping treatment. Tofacitinib significantly decreased scalp clonality and the number of expanded CD8+ clones among the top 100 scalp clones. The treated cohort was small, with a single nonresponder, so links between baseline CD8+ expansion and response need larger studies. Unlike mouse skin, where gammadelta T cells dominate, normal human skin contains resident alphabeta T cells that get sequenced too, which complicates analysis of the scalp TCR repertoire. Shared TCR sequences between patients were less evident than in mice, which may be partly attributable to HLA diversity in the patient population.

This sample's treatment or condition label indicates: oral pan-JAK inhibitor, 5-10 mg twice daily. Lesional scalp punch biopsies and peripheral blood were obtained from alopecia areata patients. PBMCs were isolated by density centrifugation and stained for CD3, CD4 and CD8, and CD4+ and CD8+ T cells were sorted on a FACSAria. V is pruned by 4 bases and J by 2 bases, leaving 1 base of the junction without a gene match. CDR3 length: 12 amino acids, cysteine to phenylalanine. Only the CDR3 portion is preserved as DNA: 36 bases, with reading frame beginning at the first base. The germline V gene encodes CDR1 SQVTM and CDR2 ANQGSEA. The library was made by the immunoSEQ multiplex PCR assay. RNA was extracted from all samples and reverse transcribed into cDNA, which served as template for TCR sequencing. SuperScript III was used for first-strand cDNA synthesis, primed with a 2:1 mix of oligo-dT and random hexamers. A synthetic immune receptor repertoire was used to gauge amplification bias, and whatever bias remained was removed computationally. The original methods were these. Raw reads were preprocessed for error removal, and CDR3 was defined according to IMGT conventions as running from the conserved cysteine to phenylalanine. Clonality was calculated as 1 minus Shannon entropy normalized by log2 of the number of productive unique TCRs. Whether each scalp clone was CD4 or CD8 was inferred by checking scalp TCRbeta sequences against the CD4 and CD8 repertoires from sorted blood. The source is immuneACCESS, and TCRdb retained only in-frame sequences with V and J called. Part of the clones is not carried over; for the studies checked, unresolved V genes explain less than half of this, and the remainder is unexplained. Clone size and V and J calls were adopted from that table, with D and trimming inferred from the DNA. The sample table lists approximately 210,000 clones, approximately 70% of them with a count of one. Together, the top ten hold around 1.2% of the sample.

To note about this clone: No cognate antigen has been identified for it. No much larger clone exists at a distance of one base, and base qualities are not known.

Recombination connected TRBV29-1 to TRBJ2-7, with 8 bases aligning to TRBD1. The sample in question was CD4+ T cells sorted from blood, obtained at week 44, from a patient treated with tofacitinib. This clonotype originated in a human donor with alopecia areata. CDR3 sequence: CSVVQGAYEQYF. Read as DNA, the sequence is TGCAGCGTTGTACAGGGGGCCTACGAGCAGTACTTC.